This TCR beta chain was documented in a study of T cells after yellow fever vaccination. In the study overall: In the case of low-cell-number fractions, SMART-Seq v4 Ultra Low Input was used for preparation. Broader study findings: Abundant bulk-population clonotypes could contaminate the FACS-sorted repertoires. Peak timing came faster in the weaker secondary response, day 5 versus 15. There was a small share of clonotypes that showed up in both the CD4 and CD8 compartments.

As to this clonotype: Its antigen is undetermined.

The CDR3 loop spans 12 amino acids. Germline V gives CDR1 SGHTA, CDR2 FQGNSA. V shed 4 bases and J shed 7 bases, with 9 bases lying between them. MiXCR was run by TCRdb on the 5' RACE reads, yielding one entry per CDR3 protein. The profile covers hundreds of thousands of distinct CDR3 sequences, with roughly a fifth appearing a single time and approximately 16% taken by the ten largest. The sequence derives from a man aged 18 to 29 who received the YFV17D yellow fever vaccine. The V call is TRBV7-2, the J call TRBJ2-3, with D unresolved. Sequences were derived from PBMCs, sampled about 21 days after the first yellow fever vaccination. CDR3 residues: CASSWGGNTQYF. CDR3 nucleotide sequence: TGTGCCAGCAGCTGGGGTGGGAATACGCAGTATTTT.